The present entry profiles one T cell receptor beta chain with its context. Its antigen remains unknown. 60 Vbeta and 13 Jbeta primers were used in PCR. TCRdb's table, derived via immunoSEQ multiplex PCR, lists solely in-frame clones and lacks some. The table shows under 150,000 clones, with around 77% occurring only once. This record belongs to a study of cytomegalovirus exposure and HLA in healthy donors. The V gene's germline CDR1 is ENHRY and CDR2 SYGVKD. The length of the CDR3 is 14 residues. Trimming removed 2 bases from V and 3 bases from J, with 10 bases in between. Study-wide findings and caveats: TCR beta V- and J-gene trimming was later associated with a missense DCLRE1C variant. Among the CMV-associated chains, a few were confirmed in vitro as specific for CMV antigens.

The TCR sequence derives from a woman aged 25 to 45 in good health and CMV-seropositive. The chain couples TRBV10-3 to TRBJ1-1; D is uncertain. Sequencing was performed on PBMCs. The CDR3, as DNA: TGTGCCATCAGTGAGGCACGCGGGGACACTGAAGCTTTCTTT. Protein: CAISEARGDTEAFF.